One T cell receptor (beta chain) is described in this entry. Its specificity is unknown. The record originates from a study of Ad26.COV2.S vaccination and SARS-CoV-2 variants. General study points: Total T cell responses, in the TCR breadth and depth analyses, may have been underestimated. Substantial post-vaccination breadth of spike-specific CD8+ and CD4+ T cell responses was reported.

The V end was cut by 2 bases, the J end by 8 bases, with 12 bases between. There are 13 residues in the CDR3. The germline V gene encodes CDR1 LNHDA and CDR2 SQIVND (reference sequence). Specified treatment: some 19 received Ad26.COV2.S at low or high dose, single or two shots; 5 received placebo; per-sample allocation not given. Day 63 after the first vaccine or placebo injection was the time point for sampling. Based in Boston, the donor was an adult of 18-55 years. Only in-frame clones appear in the TCRdb table, and some are missing; sequencing was by immunoSEQ multiplex PCR. Seen here are 300,000 to 400,000 clones, roughly 90% observed once, and the top ten hold around 6.6%.

The TCR originated in a person aged 18-65 years who received the Ad26.COV2.S COVID-19 vaccine or a placebo. The sequenced sample was peripheral blood, obtained in a trial of Ad26.COV2.S vaccine versus placebo. The chain uses TRBV19 and TRBJ1-2; the D gene is possibly TRBD1 (5 bases). In DNA form, the CDR3 reads TGTGCCAGTAGTATACAGGGAGCTGAGGGCTACACCTTC. This gives the protein CASSIQGAEGYTF. Together with reference TRBV19 and TRBJ1-2, the CDR3 gives the full variable domain: DGGITQSPKYLFRKEGQNVTLSCEQNLNHDAMYWYRQDPGQGLRLIYYSQIVNDFQKGDIAEGYSVSREKKESFPLTVTSAQKNPTAFYLCASSIQGAEGYTFGSGTRLTVV.